A selection of T cell receptor beta chains follows, all from one sample in a study of blood T cell repertoires in COVID-19. The data were produced by immunoSEQ multiplex PCR, yet TCRdb's version contains in-frame clones alone and is incomplete. The sample includes roughly 150,000 clones, around nine tenths of them seen just once. Input material: peripheral blood. These receptors all come from a human donor in a cohort sampled during active COVID-19. Both conserved end residues are part of each CDR3. Clone size appears in some rows only: once, few, many, or a class for an expanded clone.

TRBJ1-5,TRBV6-1,NA,18,CASSEIPQAGISNQPQHF
TRBJ2-7,TRBV5-6,NA,19,CASSSSTPLAGVAMGEQYF
TRBJ1-1,TRBV27,NA,15,CASSLAGTPNTEAFF
TRBJ2-7,TRBV21-1,NA,16,CASSKAQRETSYEQYF
TRBJ1-2,TRBV5-4,NA,14,CASRAWGQGYGYTF
TRBJ2-7,TRBV28,once,15,CASSPPRAMNYEQYF
TRBJ1-5,TRBV28,NA,15,CASSLGDYSNQPQHF
TRBJ1-1,TRBV11-2,NA,13,CASSQRGGTEAFF
TRBJ1-4,TRBV2,NA,14,CASGLLSTNEKLFF
TRBJ1-2,TRBV7-9,NA,14,CASSLLPTGYGYTF
TRBJ2-1,TRBV29-1,NA,16,CSVEDPLESSYNEQFF
TRBJ1-1,TRBV7-3,few,13,CASKQESNTEAFF
TRBJ1-2,TRBV6-1,NA,14,CASSERGSRYGYTF
TRBJ1-5,TRBV28,NA,13,CASSLGAGQPQHF
TRBJ2-7,TRBV27,NA,14,CASSARGLSYEQYF
TRBJ1-1,TRBV16,NA,13,CASSPPTRGEAFF
TRBJ2-7,TRBV7-2,NA,15,CASSPAGTGTYEQYF
TRBJ2-2,TRBV12-3/TRBV12-4,NA,12,CASAQGTGELFF
TRBJ1-1,TRBV5-6,NA,14,CASSFQGRGTEAFF
TRBJ2-2,TRBV7-9,NA,17,CASSSRRRGQDTGELFF
TRBJ2-7,TRBV28,NA,12,CASSSYGYEQYF
TRBJ2-3,TRBV7-9,NA,17,CASSLYGGTSGTDTQYF
TRBJ1-1,TRBV30,NA,13,CAYTGRVNTEAFF
TRBJ2-2,TRBV18,NA,15,CASSPRTGSTGELFF
TRBJ1-2,TRBV11-3,NA,13,CASSLGVNYGYTF
TRBJ2-2,TRBV29-1,once,14,CSVAWTGVTGELFF
TRBJ2-1,TRBV6-1,NA,16,CASSESWAGGANEQFF
TRBJ1-2,TRBV19,NA,16,CASSTVAGARAAGYTF
TRBJ1-1,TRBV2,NA,12,CASLSGTDEAFF
TRBJ1-2,TRBV30,NA,15,CAWSVRQGALDGYTF
TRBJ2-3,TRBV24-1,NA,13,CASRQGATDTQYF
TRBJ2-4,TRBV6-1,NA,18,CASSERTGYSLAKNIQYF
TRBJ2-7,TRBV14,NA,13,CASSQRLAYEQYF
TRBJ1-5,TRBV30,NA,14,CAWAPWGQGQPQHF
TRBJ1-5,TRBV6-2/TRBV6-3,NA,15,CASSFFLARGQPQHF
TRBJ1-1,TRBV5-1,NA,15,CASSLGSLRGTEAFF
TRBJ1-2,TRBV9,NA,15,CASSVVSGPSYGYTF
TRBJ1-1,TRBV9,NA,14,CASSAREGDTEAFF
TRBJ2-2,TRBV7-9,once,14,CASSRDRVTGELFF
TRBJ2-5,TRBV29-1,NA,10,CSSGGETQYF
TRBJ2-6,TRBV7-9,NA,19,CASSPRVSDRGRGANVLTF
TRBJ2-2,TRBV3-1/TRBV3-2,NA,16,CASSQLLAGVGGELFF
TRBJ1-2,TRBV6-5,NA,12,CASSYSGHGYTF
TRBJ1-5,TRBV4-1,NA,15,CASSHPDRDNQPQHF
TRBJ1-3,TRBV28,NA,15,CASSRYGGSGNTIYF
TRBJ1-3,TRBV7-9,few,14,CASSSPGQGNTIYF
TRBJ1-2,TRBV5-5,NA,16,CASSLDPGVINYGYTF
TRBJ1-1,TRBV19,NA,13,CASSQQGVTEAFF
TRBJ2-7,TRBV27,NA,15,CASSFVGTDPNEQYF
TRBJ2-1,TRBV28,once,14,CASINSGSRDEQFF
TRBJ2-3,TRBV19,NA,14,CASRQGLAPDTQYF
TRBJ2-7,TRBV2,once,14,CASSVGGPTYEQYF
TRBJ2-7,TRBV14,NA,13,CASRLAGGYEQYF
TRBJ2-2,TRBV9,NA,15,CASSGRGALGGELFF
TRBJ2-2,TRBV4-1,few,16,CASSLHRGPGTGELFF
TRBJ1-5,TRBV24-1,NA,14,CATSDSSVNQPQHF
TRBJ1-1,TRBV10-3,NA,14,CAISEKGARTEAFF
TRBJ2-7,TRBV28,NA,11,CASSPNYEQYF
TRBJ1-5,TRBV30,NA,18,CAWRGQGAMSNSNQPQHF